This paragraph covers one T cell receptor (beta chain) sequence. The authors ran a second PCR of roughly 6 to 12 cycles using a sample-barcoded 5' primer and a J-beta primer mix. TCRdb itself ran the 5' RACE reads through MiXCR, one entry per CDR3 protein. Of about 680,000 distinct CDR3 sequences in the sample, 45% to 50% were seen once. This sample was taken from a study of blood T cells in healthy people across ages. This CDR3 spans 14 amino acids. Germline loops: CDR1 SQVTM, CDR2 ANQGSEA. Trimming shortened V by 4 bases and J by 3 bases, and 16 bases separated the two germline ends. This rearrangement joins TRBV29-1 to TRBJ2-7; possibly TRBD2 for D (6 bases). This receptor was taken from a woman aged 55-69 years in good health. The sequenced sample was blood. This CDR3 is CSVGPDLRGYEQYF. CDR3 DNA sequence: TGCAGCGTTGGTCCCGATCTGCGGGGCTACGAGCAGTACTTC.